This TCR beta chain was profiled in a study of blood T cell repertoires in COVID-19. Data came from immunoSEQ multiplex PCR; TCRdb stores just in-frame clones and leaves some out. The sample holds approximately 300,000 clones, 75% to 90% seen once. The germline CDR1 and CDR2 sequences are MNHEY and SVGEGT. The CDR3 spans 16 residues. The trim removed 6 bases at V and 0 bases at J, leaving 8 bases unmatched. The receptor comes from a woman aged 30 to 39 who had been exposed to COVID-19. V is TRBV6-2 or TRBV6-3 and J is TRBJ1-1; 9 bases align to TRBD1. The sample was PBMCs or T cells enriched from blood (not recorded which). Here the CDR3 reads CASSLRDRVVNTEAFF. The CDR3 nucleotides are TGTGCCAGCAGCCTCCGGGACAGGGTAGTGAACACTGAAGCTTTCTTT.